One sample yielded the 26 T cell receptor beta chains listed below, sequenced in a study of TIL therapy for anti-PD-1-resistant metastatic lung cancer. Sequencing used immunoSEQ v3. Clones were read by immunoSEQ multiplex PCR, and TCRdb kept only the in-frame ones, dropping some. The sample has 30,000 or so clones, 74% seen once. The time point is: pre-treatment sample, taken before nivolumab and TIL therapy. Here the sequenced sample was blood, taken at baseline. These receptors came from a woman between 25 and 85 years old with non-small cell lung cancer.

The CDR3 is CATSRVGGRANEKLFF. CDR3 bases: TGTGCCACCAGCAGAGTTGGGGGGCGTGCTAATGAAAAACTGTTTTTT. The chain has TRBV15 and TRBJ1-4; D might be TRBD1 (6 bases). V dropped 1 base and J dropped 3 bases, with 12 bases sitting between them. Germline CDR1 reads LNHNV; CDR2 reads YYDKDF (reference sequence). The CDR3 contains 16 residues. Based on the CDR3 plus reference TRBV15 and TRBJ1-4, the full variable domain is DAMVIQNPRYQVTQFGKPVTLSCSQTLNHNVMYWYQQKSSQAPKLLFHYYDKDFNNEADTPDNFQSRRPNTSFCFLDIRSPGLGDTAMYLCATSRVGGRANEKLFFGSGTQLSVL.

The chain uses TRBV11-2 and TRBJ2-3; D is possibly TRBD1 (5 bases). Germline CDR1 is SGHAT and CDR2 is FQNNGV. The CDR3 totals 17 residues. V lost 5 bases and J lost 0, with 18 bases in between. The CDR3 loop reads CASSPNGVTVSTDTQYF. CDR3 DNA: TGTGCCAGCAGCCCAAATGGGGTGACAGTGAGCACAGATACGCAGTATTTT.

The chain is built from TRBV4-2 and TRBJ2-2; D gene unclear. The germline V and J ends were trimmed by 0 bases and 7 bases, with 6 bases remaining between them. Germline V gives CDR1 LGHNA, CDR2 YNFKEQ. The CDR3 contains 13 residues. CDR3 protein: CASSQDVYGELFF. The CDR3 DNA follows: TGTGCCAGCAGCCAAGATGTATACGGGGAGCTGTTTTTT.

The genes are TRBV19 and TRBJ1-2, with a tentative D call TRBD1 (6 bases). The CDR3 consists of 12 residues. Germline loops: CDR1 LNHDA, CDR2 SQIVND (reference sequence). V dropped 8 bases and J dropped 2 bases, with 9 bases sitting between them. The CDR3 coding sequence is TGTGCCAGTTACAGGGTGAACTATGGCTACACCTTC. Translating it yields CASYRVNYGYTF.

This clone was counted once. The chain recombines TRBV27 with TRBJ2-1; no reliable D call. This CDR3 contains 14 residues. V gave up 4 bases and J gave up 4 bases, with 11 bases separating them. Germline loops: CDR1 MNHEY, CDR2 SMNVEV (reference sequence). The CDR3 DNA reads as TGTGCCAGCAGTTCAGACACGGATTACAATGAGCAGTTCTTC. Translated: CASSSDTDYNEQFF.

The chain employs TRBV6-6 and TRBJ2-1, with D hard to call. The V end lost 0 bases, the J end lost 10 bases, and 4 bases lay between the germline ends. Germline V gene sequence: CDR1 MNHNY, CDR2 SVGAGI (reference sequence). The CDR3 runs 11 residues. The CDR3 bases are TGTGCCAGCAGTTACTCCCGGGAGCAGTTCTTC. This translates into CASSYSREQFF.

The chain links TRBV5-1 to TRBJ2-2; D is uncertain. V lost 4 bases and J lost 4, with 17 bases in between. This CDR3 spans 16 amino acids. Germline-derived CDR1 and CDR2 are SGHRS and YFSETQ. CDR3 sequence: CASSPGSLQFTGELFF. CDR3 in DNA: TGCGCCAGCAGCCCCGGTTCTCTTCAGTTCACCGGGGAGCTGTTTTTT.

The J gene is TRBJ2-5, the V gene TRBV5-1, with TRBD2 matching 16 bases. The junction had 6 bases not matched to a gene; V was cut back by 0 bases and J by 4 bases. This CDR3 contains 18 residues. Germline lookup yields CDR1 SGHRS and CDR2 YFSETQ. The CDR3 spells CASSLGGTSGRAAETQYF. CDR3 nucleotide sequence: TGCGCCAGCAGCTTGGGCGGGACTAGCGGGAGGGCCGCAGAGACCCAGTACTTC.

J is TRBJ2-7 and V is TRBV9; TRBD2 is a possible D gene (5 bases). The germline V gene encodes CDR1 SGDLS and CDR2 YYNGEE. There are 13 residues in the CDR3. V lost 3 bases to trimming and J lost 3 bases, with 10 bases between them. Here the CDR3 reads CASSAGLVYEQYF. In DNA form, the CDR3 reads TGTGCCAGCAGCGCAGGACTTGTCTACGAGCAGTACTTC.

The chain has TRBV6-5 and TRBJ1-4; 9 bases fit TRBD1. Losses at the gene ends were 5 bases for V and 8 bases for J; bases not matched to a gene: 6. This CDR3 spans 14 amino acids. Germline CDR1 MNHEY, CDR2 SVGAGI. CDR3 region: CASSRTGGQEKLFF. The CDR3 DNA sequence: TGTGCCAGCAGTCGCACAGGGGGCCAAGAAAAACTGTTTTTT.

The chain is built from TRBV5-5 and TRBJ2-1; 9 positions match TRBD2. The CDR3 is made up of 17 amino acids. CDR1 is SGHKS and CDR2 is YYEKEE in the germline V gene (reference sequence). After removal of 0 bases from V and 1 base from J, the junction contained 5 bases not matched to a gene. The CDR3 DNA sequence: TGTGCCAGCAGCTTGGATCGCGGACTAGCGTCCTACAATGAGCAGTTCTTC. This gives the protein CASSLDRGLASYNEQFF.

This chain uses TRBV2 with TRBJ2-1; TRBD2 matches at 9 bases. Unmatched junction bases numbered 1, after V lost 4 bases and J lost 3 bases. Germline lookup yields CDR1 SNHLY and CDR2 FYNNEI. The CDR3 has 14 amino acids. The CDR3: CASSGLADYNEQFF. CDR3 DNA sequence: TGTGCCAGCAGTGGACTAGCGGACTACAATGAGCAGTTCTTC.

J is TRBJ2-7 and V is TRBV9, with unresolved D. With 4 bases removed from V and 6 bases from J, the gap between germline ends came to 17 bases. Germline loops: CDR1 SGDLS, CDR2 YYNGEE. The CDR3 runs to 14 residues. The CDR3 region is CASSPTVQSLEQYF. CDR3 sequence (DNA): TGTGCCAGCAGCCCCACGGTACAATCTCTCGAGCAGTACTTC.

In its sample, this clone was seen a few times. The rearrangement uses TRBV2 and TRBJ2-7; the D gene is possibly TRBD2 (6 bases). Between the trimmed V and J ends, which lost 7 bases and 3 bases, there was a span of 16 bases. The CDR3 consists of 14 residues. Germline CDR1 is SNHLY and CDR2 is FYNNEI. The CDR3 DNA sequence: TGTGCCAGCAACTCGGACTATATATACTACGAGCAGTACTTC. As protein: CASNSDYIYYEQYF.

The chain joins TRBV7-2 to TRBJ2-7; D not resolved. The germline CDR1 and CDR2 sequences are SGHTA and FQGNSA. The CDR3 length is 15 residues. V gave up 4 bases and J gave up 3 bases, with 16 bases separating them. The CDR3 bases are TGTGCCAGCAGCTCACGGACGGGCCCCGGCTACGAGCAGTACTTC. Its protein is CASSSRTGPGYEQYF. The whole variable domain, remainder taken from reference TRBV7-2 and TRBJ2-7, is GAGVSQSPSNKVTEKGKDVELRCDPISGHTALYWYRQSLGQGLEFLIYFQGNSAPDKSGLPSDRFSAERTGGSVSTLTIQRTQQEDSAVYLCASSSRTGPGYEQYFGPGTRLTVT.

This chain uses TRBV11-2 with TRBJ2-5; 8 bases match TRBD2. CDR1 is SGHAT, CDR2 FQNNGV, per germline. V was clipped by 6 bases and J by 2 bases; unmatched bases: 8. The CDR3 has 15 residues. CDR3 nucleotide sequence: TGTGCCAGCAGGGGTATAGCGGGATCGCAAGAGACCCAGTACTTC. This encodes CASRGIAGSQETQYF.

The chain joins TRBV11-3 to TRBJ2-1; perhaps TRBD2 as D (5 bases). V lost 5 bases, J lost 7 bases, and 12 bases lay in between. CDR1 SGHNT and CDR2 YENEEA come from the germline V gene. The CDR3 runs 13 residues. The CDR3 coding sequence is TGTGCCAGCAGCCCCTTTAGGAGGAATGAGCAGTTCTTC. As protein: CASSPFRRNEQFF. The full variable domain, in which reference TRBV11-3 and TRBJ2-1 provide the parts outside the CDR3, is EAGVVQSPRYKIIEKKQPVAFWCNPISGHNTLYWYLQNLGQGPELLIRYENEEAVDDSQLPKDRFSAERLKGVDSTLKIQPAELGDSAVYLCASSPFRRNEQFFGPGTRLTVL.

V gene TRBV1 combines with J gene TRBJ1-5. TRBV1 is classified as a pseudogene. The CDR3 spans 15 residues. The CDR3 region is CTSSRPLKSNQPQHF. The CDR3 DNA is TGCACCAGCAGCCGACCCCTTAAATCCAATCAGCCCCAGCATTTT.

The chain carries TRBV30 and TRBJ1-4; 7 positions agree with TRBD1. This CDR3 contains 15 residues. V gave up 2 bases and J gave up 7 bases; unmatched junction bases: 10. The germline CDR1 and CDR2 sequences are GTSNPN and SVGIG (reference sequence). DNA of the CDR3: TGTGCCTGGAGTAACCCCGCACAGGGGATTGAAAAACTGTTTTTT. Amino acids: CAWSNPAQGIEKLFF. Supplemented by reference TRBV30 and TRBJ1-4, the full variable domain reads SQTIHQWPATLVQPVGSPLSLECTVEGTSNPNLYWYRQAAGRGLQLLFYSVGIGQISSEVPQNLSASRPQDRQFILSSKKLLLSDSGFYLCAWSNPAQGIEKLFFGSGTQLSVL.

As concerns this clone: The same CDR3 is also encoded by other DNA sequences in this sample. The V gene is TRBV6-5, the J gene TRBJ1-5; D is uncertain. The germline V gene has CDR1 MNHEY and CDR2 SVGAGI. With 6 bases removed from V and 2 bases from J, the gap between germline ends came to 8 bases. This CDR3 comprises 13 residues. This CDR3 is CASRLGGNQPQHF. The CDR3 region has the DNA TGTGCCAGCAGACTAGGTGGCAATCAGCCCCAGCATTTT.

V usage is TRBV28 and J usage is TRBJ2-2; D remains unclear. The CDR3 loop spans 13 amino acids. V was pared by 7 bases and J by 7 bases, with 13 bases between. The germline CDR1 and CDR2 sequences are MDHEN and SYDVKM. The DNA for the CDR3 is TGTGCCAGCACCCTCGGGCAGGTCGGGGAGCTGTTTTTT. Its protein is CASTLGQVGELFF.

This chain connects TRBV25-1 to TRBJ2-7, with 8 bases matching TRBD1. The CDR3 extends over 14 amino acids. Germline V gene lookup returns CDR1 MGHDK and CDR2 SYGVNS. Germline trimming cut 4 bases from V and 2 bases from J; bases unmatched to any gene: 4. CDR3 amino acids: CASSVNRGAYEQYF. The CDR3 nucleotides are TGTGCCAGCAGTGTAAACAGGGGGGCCTACGAGCAGTACTTC.

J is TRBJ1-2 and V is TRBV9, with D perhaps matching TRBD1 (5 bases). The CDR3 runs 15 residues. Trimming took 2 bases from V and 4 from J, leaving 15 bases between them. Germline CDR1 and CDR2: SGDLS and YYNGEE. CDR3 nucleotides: TGTGCCAGCAGCGTTGGGGGGGACGGAACCTATGGCTACACCTTC. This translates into CASSVGGDGTYGYTF.

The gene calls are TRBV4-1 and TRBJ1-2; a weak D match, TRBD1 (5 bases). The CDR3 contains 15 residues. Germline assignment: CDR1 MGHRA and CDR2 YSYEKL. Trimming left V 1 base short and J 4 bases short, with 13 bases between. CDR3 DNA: TGCGCCAGCAGCCAAGCCCCTCAGGGTACCTATGGCTACACCTTC. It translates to CASSQAPQGTYGYTF.

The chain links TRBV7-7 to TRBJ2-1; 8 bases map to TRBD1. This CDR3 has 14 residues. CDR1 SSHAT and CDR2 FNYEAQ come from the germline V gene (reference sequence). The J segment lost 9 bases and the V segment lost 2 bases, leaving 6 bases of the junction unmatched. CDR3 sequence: CASSLRPTGGEQFF. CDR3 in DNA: TGTGCCAGCAGCTTACGTCCCACAGGGGGTGAGCAGTTCTTC.

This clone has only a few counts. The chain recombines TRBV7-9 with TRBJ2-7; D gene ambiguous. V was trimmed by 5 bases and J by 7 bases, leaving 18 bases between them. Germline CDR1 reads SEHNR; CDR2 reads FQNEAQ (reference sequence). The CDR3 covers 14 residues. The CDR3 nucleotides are TGTGCCAGCAGCCGCCTCGGATCGGAAAGGGAGCAGTACTTC. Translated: CASSRLGSEREQYF.